Presented here are 27 T cell receptor beta chains from one specimen sequenced in a study of cytomegalovirus exposure and HLA in healthy donors. Researchers ran the PCR with 60 Vbeta and 13 Jbeta primers. The assay was immunoSEQ multiplex PCR, and TCRdb's table has in-frame clones only and misses some. The sample gives 150,000 to 200,000 clones, 83% of which show up once; more than 1.5% is in the top ten. Sequencing was carried out using PBMCs. The receptors derive from a man aged 35-49 years in good health and CMV-seropositive.

This clone was picked up a small number of times. The chain couples TRBV19 to TRBJ2-5, with D perhaps TRBD1 (5 bases). CDR1 and CDR2 from the germline V gene are LNHDA and SQIVND (reference sequence). Trimming removed 6 bases from V and 5 bases from J, with 13 bases in between. The CDR3 contains 13 residues. CDR3 coding DNA: TGTGCCAGTAGCGTGCAGGGCGCGGAGACCCAGTACTTC. Translation gives CASSVQGAETQYF.

This chain joins TRBV5-1 and TRBJ2-5, with D unclear. V was shortened by 0 bases and J by 5 bases, with 11 bases between the two germline ends. This CDR3 contains 14 residues. CDR1 and CDR2 from the germline V gene are SGHRS and YFSETQ. The CDR3 loop reads CASSLVSSEETQYF. The DNA for the CDR3 is TGCGCCAGCAGCTTGGTTTCTAGTGAGGAGACCCAGTACTTC.

This clone was seen a few times. The chain couples TRBV29-1 to TRBJ2-1; 7 positions match TRBD1. This CDR3 contains 14 residues. The J segment lost 0 bases and the V segment lost 7 bases, leaving 6 bases of the junction unmatched. CDR1 is SQVTM and CDR2 is ANQGSEA in the germline V gene. The CDR3 bases are TGCAGCGCTGGCAGGGGGAGCTCCTACAATGAGCAGTTCTTC. Translating it yields CSAGRGSSYNEQFF.

The rearrangement joins TRBV7-7 to TRBJ1-5; D possibly corresponds to TRBD1 (5 bases). From germline, CDR1 is SSHAT and CDR2 FNYEAQ (reference sequence). V lost 1 base and J lost 7, with 8 bases in between. The CDR3 is 13 residues long. In DNA, the CDR3 is TGTGCCAGCAGCTTAGAGTGGGGCCAGCCCCAGCATTTT. Translation gives CASSLEWGQPQHF. The variable domain in full, with the rest retrieved from reference TRBV7-7 and TRBJ1-5, is GAGVSQSPRYKVTKRGQDVTLRCDPISSHATLYWYQQALGQGPEFLTYFNYEAQPDKSGLPSDRFSAERPEGSISTLTIQRTEQRDSAMYRCASSLEWGQPQHFGDGTRLSIL.

This clone was seen only once. This chain connects TRBV6-5 to TRBJ2-3; TRBD2 matches 11 bases. CDR1 MNHEY and CDR2 SVGAGI come from the germline V gene. V was clipped by 2 bases and J by 5 bases; unmatched bases: 3. The length of the CDR3 is 15 residues. The CDR3 here is CASSYGSGRGDTQYF. The CDR3 DNA is TGTGCCAGCAGTTACGGTAGCGGGAGGGGAGATACGCAGTATTTT.

The rearrangement links TRBV7-3 to TRBJ2-5, with D possibly matching TRBD1 (6 bases). This CDR3 contains 14 residues. CDR1 and CDR2 from the germline V gene are SGHTA and FQGTGA. The V end was cut by 4 bases, the J end by 0 bases, with 9 bases between. CDR3 protein: CASSSGQNQETQYF. CDR3 nucleotide sequence: TGTGCCAGCAGCTCCGGACAGAACCAAGAGACCCAGTACTTC.

The table lists this clone with a count of one. The V call is TRBV7-9, the J call TRBJ2-2, with D possibly matching TRBD2 (5 bases). Per the germline V gene, CDR1 is SEHNR and CDR2 is FQNEAQ (reference sequence). The CDR3 contains 18 residues. V was shortened by 4 bases and J by 2 bases, with 20 bases between the two germline ends. In nucleotides, the CDR3 is TGTGCCAGCAGCTCCCCTCCCCCTGGACGGACTAACACCGGGGAGCTGTTTTTT. Its protein product is CASSSPPPGRTNTGELFF.

The chain recombines TRBV4-2 with TRBJ2-5, with 12 bases lining up with TRBD2. The CDR3 consists of 17 residues. V lost 0 bases, J lost 5 bases, and 7 bases stayed unmatched. The germline CDR1 and CDR2 sequences are LGHNA and YNFKEQ. The CDR3 sequence is CASSQDPPTSGRETQYF. The DNA of the CDR3 is TGTGCCAGCAGCCAAGATCCCCCTACTAGCGGGAGGGAGACCCAGTACTTC.

The table lists this clone with a count of one. The chain is built from TRBV5-1 and TRBJ2-5, with 7 bases that match TRBD2. Germline V lookup: CDR1 SGHRS, CDR2 YFSETQ. V gave up 2 bases and J gave up 1 base; unmatched junction bases: 8. The CDR3 is 16 amino acids. The CDR3 DNA reads TGCGCCAGCAGCTTTGGCTTGGCGGGGGTCCAAGAGACCCAGTACTTC. Amino acids: CASSFGLAGVQETQYF.

The chain employs TRBV19 and TRBJ1-5, with 7 bases identical to TRBD1. From germline, CDR1 is LNHDA and CDR2 SQIVND (reference sequence). V was clipped by 5 bases and J by 3 bases; unmatched bases: 4. The CDR3 loop spans 14 amino acids. CDR3 residues: CASSQGGLNQPQHF. The CDR3 region has the DNA TGTGCCAGTAGTCAAGGGGGCCTCAATCAGCCCCAGCATTTT.

The chain recombines TRBV29-1 with TRBJ1-1, with 7 bases lining up with TRBD1. Germline V CDR1 and CDR2: SQVTM, ANQGSEA. This CDR3 is 14 amino acids long. The V and J ends lost 4 bases and 6 bases, in that order; junction bases with no gene match: 11. The CDR3, as DNA: TGCAGCGTTGTACGAGGGGGCGCGTCGGCTGAAGCTTTCTTT. It translates to CSVVRGGASAEAFF. The full variable domain, with the rest looked up from reference TRBV29-1 and TRBJ1-1, is SAVISQKPSRDICQRGTSLTIQCQVDSQVTMMFWYRQQPGQSLTLIATANQGSEATYESGFVIDKFPISRPNLTFSTLTVSNMSPEDSSIYLCSVVRGGASAEAFFGQGTRLTVV.

The gene calls are TRBV5-1 and TRBJ2-7; perhaps TRBD1 as D (6 bases). This CDR3 contains 14 residues. The germline CDR1 and CDR2 sequences are SGHRS and YFSETQ. V lost 0 bases, J lost 2 bases, and 9 bases lay in between. The CDR3 loop is CASSLDGTTYEQYF. The CDR3 DNA follows: TGCGCCAGCAGCTTGGATGGGACAACCTACGAGCAGTACTTC. Based on the CDR3 plus reference TRBV5-1 and TRBJ2-7, the full variable domain is KAGVTQTPRYLIKTRGQQVTLSCSPISGHRSVSWYQQTPGQGLQFLFEYFSETQRNKGNFPGRFSGRQFSNSRSEMNVSTLELGDSALYLCASSLDGTTYEQYFGPGTRLTVT.

V and J are TRBV5-1 and TRBJ1-1; possibly TRBD1 for D (5 bases). V was clipped by 3 bases and J by 2 bases, with 14 bases between them. The CDR3 sequence is 15 residues long. Germline V lookup: CDR1 SGHRS, CDR2 YFSETQ. CDR3 sequence: CASSSLGRGNTEAFF. Written as DNA, the CDR3 is TGCGCCAGCAGCTCGCTCGGGAGGGGAAACACTGAAGCTTTCTTT.

The chain links TRBV2 to TRBJ1-1; D is possibly TRBD1 (5 bases). The CDR3 consists of 14 residues. V was shortened by 4 bases and J by 1 base, with 10 bases between the two germline ends. From germline, CDR1 is SNHLY and CDR2 FYNNEI. The CDR3 DNA is TGTGCCAGCAGTGTTCTCGGACAGAACACTGAAGCTTTCTTT. This translates into CASSVLGQNTEAFF.

This clone has a handful of counts. The chain uses TRBV5-1 and TRBJ1-2, with D perhaps TRBD1 (6 bases). This CDR3 contains 14 residues. Germline V gene data show CDR1 as SGHRS and CDR2 as YFSETQ. V lost 0 bases and J 4 bases, leaving 10 bases between the germline ends. CDR3 in DNA: TGCGCCAGCAGCTTGGGGACAGCGAGCTATGGCTACACCTTC. Amino acid sequence: CASSLGTASYGYTF.

This clone was counted a few times. This CDR3 is CASSPSLTGNTEAFF. The CDR3 DNA reads as TGTGCCAGCAGCCCTTCACTGACAGGGAACACTGAAGCTTTCTTT. V usage is TRBV5-4 and J usage is TRBJ1-1; possibly TRBD1 for D (6 bases). Trimming removed 4 bases from V and 1 base from J, with 14 bases in between. CDR3 length: 15 amino acids. The germline CDR1 and CDR2 sequences are SGHNT and YYREEE (reference sequence).

This sequence joins TRBV6-6 and TRBJ1-4; D is uncertain. V dropped 8 bases and J dropped 10 bases, with 17 bases sitting between them. The germline V gene has CDR1 MNHNY and CDR2 SVGAGI (reference sequence). The CDR3 extends over 13 amino acids. The DNA for the CDR3 is TGTGCCAGCGGCCCCACGGAGGACGGAAAACTGTTTTTT. This encodes CASGPTEDGKLFF.

This chain joins TRBV6-5 and TRBJ2-5; 11 bases align to TRBD2. With 0 bases clipped from V and 2 bases from J, the junction kept 2 bases outside the gene matches. The CDR3 contains 16 residues. Germline V gives CDR1 MNHEY, CDR2 SVGAGI. CDR3 nucleotides: TGTGCCAGCAGTTACTCGCTAGCGGGAGGACAAGAGACCCAGTACTTC. Translated: CASSYSLAGGQETQYF.

The rearrangement uses TRBV7-2 and TRBJ1-3; 10 positions match TRBD1. V gave up 4 bases and J gave up 3 bases; unmatched junction bases: 12. Germline V gene sequence: CDR1 SGHTA, CDR2 FQGNSA. The CDR3 runs 18 residues. The CDR3 DNA sequence: TGTGCCAGCAGCTCGGATTCCTGGGGACAGGGGATTGGAAACACCATATATTTT. Translated: CASSSDSWGQGIGNTIYF.

The J gene is TRBJ2-1, the V gene TRBV19; D gene unclear. The V gene's germline CDR1 is LNHDA and CDR2 SQIVND (reference sequence). V was pared by 5 bases and J by 7 bases, with 21 bases between. This CDR3 has 16 amino acids. As DNA, the CDR3 is TGTGCCAGTAGTTACCTCCGGGTTGATGGCACGAATGAGCAGTTCTTC. Its translation is CASSYLRVDGTNEQFF.

The gene calls are TRBV6-5 and TRBJ2-7; 8 positions match TRBD2. This CDR3 contains 15 residues. Germline CDR1 is MNHEY and CDR2 is SVGAGI. V shed 8 bases and J 3 bases; nucleotides not matched to a gene: 12. This chain's CDR3 is CASFSGTSPYYEQYF. CDR3 DNA sequence: TGTGCCAGCTTTAGCGGGACGTCCCCCTACTACGAGCAGTACTTC.

This chain connects TRBV2 to TRBJ1-2; TRBD1 agrees at 7 bases. Germline CDR1 is SNHLY and CDR2 is FYNNEI. This CDR3 has 14 amino acids. V gave up 6 bases and J gave up 8 bases; unmatched junction bases: 12. The CDR3 loop is CASSLRGQLWGYTF. For the CDR3, the DNA is TGTGCCAGCAGCCTAAGGGGACAGCTCTGGGGCTACACCTTC.

V usage is TRBV28 and J usage is TRBJ1-5; no clear D gene. The germline V gene encodes CDR1 MDHEN and CDR2 SYDVKM. The CDR3 is 12 amino acids. Trimming left V 2 bases short and J 7 bases short, with 6 bases between. The CDR3 DNA is TGTGCCAGCAGTTTACGAGAGCAGCCCCAGCATTTT. Its protein is CASSLREQPQHF.

The table lists this clone with a few counts. V gene TRBV5-1 combines with J gene TRBJ2-1; TRBD2 aligns across 7 bases. J lost 2 bases, V lost 1 base, and 3 bases had no gene match. The CDR3 runs 15 residues. The germline V gene has CDR1 SGHRS and CDR2 YFSETQ. In DNA, the CDR3 is TGCGCCAGCAGCTTGCGGGGGGACCCCTACAATGAGCAGTTCTTC. This codes for CASSLRGDPYNEQFF.

The CDR3 spells CASSPRDRYNEQFF. CDR3 coding DNA: TGTGCCAGCAGCCCGCGGGACCGGTACAATGAGCAGTTCTTC. J is TRBJ2-1 and V is TRBV5-4; tentative D call: TRBD2 (6 bases). Germline CDR1 reads SGHNT; CDR2 reads YYREEE (reference sequence). CDR3 length: 14 residues. The ends were cut back, 4 bases at V and 4 bases at J, with 12 bases in the middle.

The rearrangement uses TRBV5-5 and TRBJ2-1; D not certain. The germline V gene encodes CDR1 SGHKS and CDR2 YYEKEE (reference sequence). The V end lost 6 bases, the J end lost 5 bases, and 9 bases lay between the germline ends. The CDR3 sequence is 12 residues long. The CDR3 protein is CASILSDNEQFF. The CDR3 nucleotides are TGTGCCAGCATCCTGAGCGACAATGAGCAGTTCTTC.

This chain links TRBV7-2 with TRBJ2-2; TRBD1 might be the D (7 bases). Germline V gene sequence: CDR1 SGHTA, CDR2 FQGNSA. V was clipped by 3 bases and J by 0 bases, with 11 bases between them. The CDR3 spans 16 residues. The CDR3: CASSFPGGPNTGELFF. In nucleotides, the CDR3 is TGTGCCAGCAGCTTTCCAGGGGGGCCGAACACCGGGGAGCTGTTTTTT.